One and the same sample provided the 31 T cell receptor beta chains below, sequenced in a study of human T cells and chemical hapten exposure. From the RACE reads, TCRdb called clonotypes with MiXCR, one entry per CDR3 protein. The table records 150,000 to 200,000 distinct CDR3 sequences, around 20% of them present only once. Time point here: patch test 1, 2 weeks after DPC sensitization. Indicated treatment: therapeutic diphenylcyclopropenone sensitization with weekly scalp DPC. Specimen: whole blood, collected in connection with sensitization to the hapten diphenylcyclopropenone (DPC). The source is a woman in her forties or fifties with alopecia areata. Some clones in this sample may be carry-over from other donors' samples.

This clonotype was seen only a few times. The V and J genes are TRBV20-1 and TRBJ2-3, with 13 bases that match TRBD2. V shed 4 bases and J 6 bases; nucleotides not matched to a gene: 16. The germline gives CDR1 DFQATT, CDR2 SNEGSKA (reference sequence). This CDR3 has 18 amino acids. CDR3 DNA: TGCAGTGCTACCCCAACTAGCGGGAGGGCCTTGTCCCTCGATACGCAGTATTTT. Protein sequence: CSATPTSGRALSLDTQYF.

This chain joins TRBV29-1 and TRBJ2-2, with D unclear. Trimming pared 2 bases from V and 3 bases from J, leaving 10 bases between. The CDR3 covers 14 residues. Germline CDR1 and CDR2: SQVTM and ANQGSEA. The CDR3 DNA reads as TGCAGCGTTGAAAGGGTTGCGGACACCGGGGAGCTGTTTTTT. Protein: CSVERVADTGELFF.

This clonotype has more than one count but fewer than ten. The gene calls are TRBV5-6 and TRBJ2-3, with unresolved D. CDR3 length equals 12 residues. V was trimmed by 1 base and J by 6 bases, leaving 6 bases between them. Germline V gives CDR1 SGHDT, CDR2 YYEEEE. CDR3 residues: CASSLSEDTQYF. The CDR3 DNA reads as TGTGCCAGCAGCTTGAGTGAGGATACGCAGTATTTT.

The V call is TRBV29-1, the J call TRBJ1-1, with no clear D. Germline V gives CDR1 SQVTM, CDR2 ANQGSEA. The CDR3 sequence is 13 residues long. Trimming removed 2 bases at V and 1 base at J, with 8 bases between. This chain's CDR3 is CSVEPGWNTEAFF. The CDR3, as DNA: TGCAGCGTTGAACCAGGATGGAACACTGAAGCTTTCTTT.

This clonotype appeared a few times. The chain uses TRBV12-3 or TRBV12-4 and TRBJ2-2, with 9 bases lining up with TRBD2. The trim removed 3 bases at V and 6 bases at J, leaving 8 bases unmatched. The CDR3 is made up of 16 amino acids. CDR3 amino acids: CASSLILREGAGELFF. The CDR3 nucleotides read TGTGCCAGCAGTTTGATTCTGCGGGAGGGCGCCGGGGAGCTGTTTTTT.

This clonotype was found a few times. This sequence joins TRBV5-5 and TRBJ1-2; 7 bases are shared with TRBD1. Trimming cost V 0 bases and J 6 bases; bases outside gene matches: 5. The CDR3 contains 14 residues. The germline gives CDR1 SGHKS, CDR2 YYEKEE (reference sequence). The CDR3 is CASSLARGGNGYTF. In nucleotides, the CDR3 is TGTGCCAGCAGCTTGGCCAGAGGGGGCAATGGCTACACCTTC.

The chain carries TRBV12-3 or TRBV12-4 and TRBJ1-1; the match to TRBD1 covers 7 bases. The CDR3 is 14 amino acids. J lost 4 bases, V lost 7 bases, and 9 bases had no gene match. The CDR3 DNA reads TGTGCCAGCACCCTAGGGGGCGGGTGCACTGAAGCTTTCTTT. This translates into CASTLGGGCTEAFF.

This clonotype was seen only a few times. The V and J genes are TRBV5-1 and TRBJ1-4; weak D call: TRBD1 (6 bases). Trimming cost V 3 bases and J 4 bases, with 7 bases left between them. Germline CDR1 and CDR2: SGHRS and YFSETQ. The CDR3 runs 13 residues. Here the CDR3 reads CASSSDSNEKLFF. CDR3 coding DNA: TGCGCCAGCAGCTCGGACAGTAATGAAAAACTGTTTTTT.

In its sample, this clonotype was seen a few times. The CDR3 nucleotides are TGTGCCAGTAGCGGAGAGGGAGGGTATCAGCCCCAGCATTTT. It translates to CASSGEGGYQPQHF. The chain has TRBV19 and TRBJ1-5; no clear D. This CDR3 has 14 residues. Per the germline V gene, CDR1 is LNHDA and CDR2 is SQIVND (reference sequence). With 6 bases removed from V and 5 bases from J, the gap between germline ends came to 14 bases.

The genes are TRBV9 and TRBJ2-5; 8 positions agree with TRBD2. The CDR3 sequence is 15 residues long. Germline CDR1 reads SGDLS; CDR2 reads YYNGEE. V gave up 3 bases and J gave up 5 bases; unmatched junction bases: 9. The CDR3 spells CASSAAGLVYETQYF. CDR3 nucleotides: TGTGCCAGCAGCGCAGCGGGACTAGTATACGAGACCCAGTACTTC.

This chain connects TRBV21-1 to TRBJ2-7; TRBD2, the D gene given by the table, was not confirmed from the DNA. TRBV21-1 is tagged as a pseudogene. CDR3 length equals 17 residues. CDR3 coding DNA: TGTGCCAGCAGCAAAAGGGGCGGGGCGGGAGTAGGCTACGAGCAGTACTTC. Amino acid sequence: CASSKRGGAGVGYEQYF.

The chain combines TRBV6-5 with TRBJ1-5; D gene uncertain. Per germline, CDR1 MNHEY and CDR2 SVGAGI. With 7 bases removed from V and 11 bases from J, the gap between germline ends came to 6 bases. This CDR3 spans 9 amino acids. This CDR3 is CASIRAQHF. In nucleotides, the CDR3 is TGTGCCAGCATTAGGGCCCAGCATTTT.

This sequence joins TRBV6-1 and TRBJ1-5; maybe TRBD1 (5 bases). Trimming left V 4 bases short and J 4 bases short, with 8 bases between. The CDR3 extends over 13 amino acids. Germline values: CDR1 MNHNS, CDR2 SASEGT. This chain's CDR3 is CASSAGGNQPQHF. The CDR3 bases are TGTGCCAGCAGTGCGGGGGGTAATCAGCCCCAGCATTTT.

The chain carries TRBV24-1 and TRBJ2-6, with no clear D. The CDR3 is 13 residues long. CDR1 and CDR2 (germline): KGHDR, SFDVKD. The V end lost 7 bases, the J end lost 4 bases, and 7 bases lay between the germline ends. CDR3 nucleotides: TGTGCCACCAGCCAACCAGGGGCCAACGTCCTGACTTTC. The encoded protein is CATSQPGANVLTF.

The table lists this clonotype with a few counts. The chain carries TRBV7-2 and TRBJ2-5; D not resolved. The CDR3 runs to 13 residues. With 3 bases removed from V and 3 bases from J, the gap between germline ends came to 8 bases. Germline CDR1 reads SGHTA; CDR2 reads FQGNSA. DNA of the CDR3: TGTGCCAGCAGCTTCCCGAATGAAGAGACCCAGTACTTC. It yields the protein CASSFPNEETQYF.

The DNA for the CDR3 is TGTGCCAGCAGTATAATAGGAGGGTCTGTCCACGAGCAGTACTTC. Translating gives CASSIIGGSVHEQYF. The chain combines TRBV25-1 with TRBJ2-7, with D perhaps TRBD2 (6 bases). Per the germline V gene, CDR1 is MGHDK and CDR2 is SYGVNS. This CDR3 has 15 amino acids. With 5 bases removed from V and 5 bases from J, the gap between germline ends came to 19 bases.

This clonotype showed up just a few times. V is TRBV5-1 and J is TRBJ1-2, with D perhaps matching TRBD1 (5 bases). The CDR3 length is 13 residues. Germline V gene data show CDR1 as SGHRS and CDR2 as YFSETQ. Trimming took off 0 bases at V and 6 bases at J, with 9 bases between the two ends. The CDR3 sequence is CASSLEGTDGYTF. The DNA for the CDR3 is TGCGCCAGCAGCTTGGAAGGGACGGATGGCTACACCTTC. Full variable domain (outside the CDR3, taken from reference TRBV5-1 and TRBJ1-2): KAGVTQTPRYLIKTRGQQVTLSCSPISGHRSVSWYQQTPGQGLQFLFEYFSETQRNKGNFPGRFSGRQFSNSRSEMNVSTLELGDSALYLCASSLEGTDGYTFGSGTRLTVV.

In this sample, this clonotype turned up a few times. This chain links TRBV5-1 with TRBJ1-1; tentatively, D is TRBD1 (5 bases). Trimming removed 4 bases at V and 4 bases at J, with 17 bases between. Germline lookup yields CDR1 SGHRS and CDR2 YFSETQ. This CDR3 is 15 amino acids long. The CDR3 DNA reads as TGCGCCAGCAGCGGGGAGGGACGGACGAGCACTGAAGCTTTCTTT. Its protein is CASSGEGRTSTEAFF.

The rearrangement uses TRBV30 and TRBJ2-1, with D tentatively TRBD2 (6 bases). Trimming took off 0 bases at V and 9 bases at J, with 9 bases between the two ends. The germline V gene has CDR1 GTSNPN and CDR2 SVGIG (reference sequence). This CDR3 is built from 12 residues. Written as DNA, the CDR3 is TGTGCCTGGAGTGTACGAGCGGGTGAGCAGTTCTTC. Its protein product is CAWSVRAGEQFF.

The rearrangement joins TRBV29-1 to TRBJ2-5; perhaps TRBD1 as D (7 bases). The germline gives CDR1 SQVTM, CDR2 ANQGSEA. The CDR3 totals 17 residues. Trimming took off 2 bases at V and 5 bases at J, with 24 bases between the two ends. CDR3 protein: CSVERTETGIRGETQYF. The CDR3 DNA reads as TGCAGCGTTGAAAGAACGGAGACAGGGATTCGGGGGGAGACCCAGTACTTC.

This clonotype was counted a few times. The V gene is TRBV6-2 or TRBV6-3, the J gene TRBJ2-1, with a possible D match to TRBD2 (6 bases). Germline V gives CDR1 MNHEY, CDR2 SVGEGT. The CDR3 is 13 residues long. Trimming took 5 bases from V and 7 from J, leaving 12 bases between them. CDR3: CASSPGLRNEQFF. CDR3 sequence (DNA): TGTGCCAGCAGTCCGGGACTCCGGAATGAGCAGTTCTTC.

In this sample, this clonotype turned up a few times. This sequence joins TRBV29-1 and TRBJ1-1; TRBD1 agrees at 9 bases. V lost 3 bases, J lost 4 bases, and 3 bases stayed unmatched. The CDR3 extends over 13 amino acids. CDR1 is SQVTM, CDR2 ANQGSEA, per germline. The CDR3 spells CSVEDRGGTEAFF. Written as DNA, the CDR3 is TGCAGCGTTGAGGACAGGGGCGGCACTGAAGCTTTCTTT. Drawing the rest from reference TRBV29-1 and TRBJ1-1, the complete variable domain is SAVISQKPSRDICQRGTSLTIQCQVDSQVTMMFWYRQQPGQSLTLIATANQGSEATYESGFVIDKFPISRPNLTFSTLTVSNMSPEDSSIYLCSVEDRGGTEAFFGQGTRLTVV.

This chain joins TRBV7-9 and TRBJ1-1, with a weak D call TRBD1 (6 bases). V was cut by 0 bases and J by 7 bases, with 9 bases left in between. This CDR3 is built from 13 residues. The germline CDR1 and CDR2 sequences are SEHNR and FQNEAQ (reference sequence). The CDR3: CASSLATGGEAFF. The CDR3 DNA reads TGTGCCAGCAGCTTAGCGACAGGCGGTGAAGCTTTCTTT.

The genes are TRBV6-2 or TRBV6-3 and TRBJ2-5; D ambiguous. Trimming removed 6 bases at V and 2 bases at J, with 7 bases between. Germline CDR1 MNHEY, CDR2 SVGEGT. The CDR3 has 12 amino acids. This chain's CDR3 is CASRPDQETQYF. The CDR3 DNA reads as TGTGCCAGCAGGCCGGATCAAGAGACCCAGTACTTC.

The V and J genes are TRBV28 and TRBJ1-2, with TRBD1 matching 9 bases. Germline trimming cut 2 bases from V and 2 bases from J; bases unmatched to any gene: 18. CDR1 and CDR2 from the germline V gene are MDHEN and SYDVKM. This CDR3 comprises 20 residues. Here the CDR3 reads CASSLIQGQGTGRENYGYTF. CDR3 bases: TGTGCCAGCAGTTTAATTCAGGGACAGGGTACGGGGAGGGAGAACTATGGCTACACCTTC.

The rearrangement uses TRBV28 and TRBJ2-3, with unresolved D. The CDR3 covers 11 residues. V lost 8 bases to trimming and J lost 9 bases, with 12 bases between them. Germline-derived CDR1 and CDR2 are MDHEN and SYDVKM. The CDR3 region is CASLDVETQYF. The CDR3 DNA reads TGTGCCAGCCTGGACGTCGAAACGCAGTATTTT. Complete variable domain (other parts from reference TRBV28 and TRBJ2-3): DVKVTQSSRYLVKRTGEKVFLECVQDMDHENMFWYRQDPGLGLRLIYFSYDVKMKEKGDIPEGYSVSREKKERFSLILESASTNQTSMYLCASLDVETQYFGPGTRLTVL.

This clonotype was detected a few times. The chain recombines TRBV10-2 with TRBJ2-7; TRBD1 is a possible D gene (6 bases). Germline assignment: CDR1 WSHSY and CDR2 SAAADI. Trimming removed 3 bases from V and 0 bases from J, with 9 bases in between. The CDR3 covers 14 residues. The CDR3 region has the DNA TGCGCCAGCAGTGATAGGGGGAGCTCCTACGAGCAGTACTTC. Translated: CASSDRGSSYEQYF.

This sequence joins TRBV21-1 and TRBJ2-3; TRBD2 was called by the table and not checked on the DNA. TRBV21-1 is a recognized pseudogene. This CDR3 has 12 amino acids. The CDR3 region has the DNA TGTGCCAGCAAGCGGGAGCGGGATACGCAGTATTTT. It yields the protein CASKRERDTQYF.

The J gene is TRBJ1-2, the V gene TRBV5-1, with 7 positions matching TRBD1. Germline CDR1 SGHRS, CDR2 YFSETQ. V was clipped by 0 bases and J by 0 bases; unmatched bases: 5. The CDR3 consists of 16 residues. The CDR3, as DNA: TGCGCCAGCAGCTTGGGAGGACAGGAGTCTAACTATGGCTACACCTTC. Translated: CASSLGGQESNYGYTF.

The gene calls are TRBV15 and TRBJ2-7, with D perhaps matching TRBD2 (5 bases). The CDR3 sequence is 14 residues long. The germline V gene encodes CDR1 LNHNV and CDR2 YYDKDF (reference sequence). The V gene lost 0 bases and the J gene lost 7 bases, with 13 bases spanning the gap. The CDR3 loop is CATSRDGGGREQYF. The CDR3 nucleotides read TGTGCCACCAGCAGAGATGGCGGAGGTCGTGAGCAGTACTTC.

The chain employs TRBV19 and TRBJ2-1; 12 bases align to TRBD2. In germline, CDR1 is LNHDA, CDR2 SQIVND (reference sequence). Trimming at V came to 6 bases and at J to 1 base, leaving 4 bases not matched to a gene. The CDR3 has 16 amino acids. The CDR3 nucleotides read TGTGCCAGTAGGTTTCTAGCGGGAGGGTCCTACAATGAGCAGTTCTTC. It codes for CASRFLAGGSYNEQFF.